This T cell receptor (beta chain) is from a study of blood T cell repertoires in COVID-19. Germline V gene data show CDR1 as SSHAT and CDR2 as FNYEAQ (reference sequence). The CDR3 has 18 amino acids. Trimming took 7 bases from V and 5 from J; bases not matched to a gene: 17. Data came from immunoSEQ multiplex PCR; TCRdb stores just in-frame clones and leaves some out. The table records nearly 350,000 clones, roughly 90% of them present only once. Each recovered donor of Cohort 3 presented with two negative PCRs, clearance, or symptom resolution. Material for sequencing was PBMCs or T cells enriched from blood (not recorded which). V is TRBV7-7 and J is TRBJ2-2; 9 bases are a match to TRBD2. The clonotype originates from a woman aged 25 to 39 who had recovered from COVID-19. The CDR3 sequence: CASTTLVAGAVGTGELFF. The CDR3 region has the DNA TGTGCCAGCACTACTCTAGTAGCGGGGGCCGTAGGAACCGGGGAGCTGTTTTTT.